The 14 T cell receptor beta chains below come from one sample, sequenced in a study of identical twins. TCRdb called the 5' RACE reads again in MiXCR, with one record for every CDR3 protein. The data contain over 550,000 distinct CDR3 sequences, 7.1% of them seen just once; the ten biggest clones take up 1.6%. This sample also belongs to another study, concerning yellow fever vaccine responses in identical twins.

Sequencing input: PBMCs. These receptors all come from a woman aged 18-30 years in good health.

This clonotype was seen more than once but under ten times. This rearrangement joins TRBV4-2 to TRBJ2-7, with TRBD1 matching over 8 bases. The length of the CDR3 is 15 residues. Germline values: CDR1 LGHNA, CDR2 YNFKEQ. V shed 1 base and J 4 bases; nucleotides not matched to a gene: 6. CDR3 protein: CASSQGAGGIYEQYF. As DNA, the CDR3 is TGTGCCAGCAGCCAAGGGGCAGGGGGCATATACGAGCAGTACTTC.

This clonotype was seen only a few times. The V gene is TRBV27, the J gene TRBJ2-7; TRBD1 is a possible D gene (7 bases). From germline, CDR1 is MNHEY and CDR2 SMNVEV (reference sequence). This CDR3 is 17 amino acids long. The germline V and J ends were trimmed by 3 bases and 3 bases, with 21 bases remaining between them. The CDR3 DNA is TGTGCCAGCAGTTTGAGGGGGACAGCGGGCTCCCTCTACGAGCAGTACTTC. This encodes CASSLRGTAGSLYEQYF.

V usage is TRBV28 and J usage is TRBJ2-7; a possible D gene is TRBD2 (5 bases). Germline CDR1 reads MDHEN; CDR2 reads SYDVKM. The CDR3 contains 12 residues. V was clipped by 6 bases and J by 6 bases, with 12 bases between them. CDR3 loop: CASRAGVGEQYF. The CDR3 DNA reads as TGTGCCAGCAGGGCCGGGGTGGGCGAGCAGTACTTC.

This clonotype appeared a few times. V usage is TRBV6-1 and J usage is TRBJ2-7; D is unresolved. The CDR3 runs to 13 residues. V was shortened by 8 bases and J by 0 bases, with 11 bases between the two germline ends. Germline-derived CDR1 and CDR2 are MNHNS and SASEGT. CDR3 DNA sequence: TGTGCCAGCTCCGACGAGAGCTCCTACGAGCAGTACGTC. This codes for CASSDESSYEQYV.

The V call is TRBV29-1, the J call TRBJ2-7; 7 positions match TRBD2. CDR1 and CDR2 from the germline V gene are SQVTM and ANQGSEA. Unmatched junction bases numbered 5, after V lost 3 bases and J lost 9 bases. The CDR3 contains 11 residues. CDR3: CSVERESGQYF. The CDR3 coding sequence is TGCAGCGTTGAGCGGGAGTCCGGGCAGTACTTC.

This sequence joins TRBV28 and TRBJ2-7; D not certain. The CDR3 spans 13 residues. Trimming removed 6 bases from V and 0 bases from J, with 9 bases in between. Germline CDR1 reads MDHEN; CDR2 reads SYDVKM. Here the CDR3 reads CASSRPYSYEQYF. DNA for the CDR3: TGTGCCAGCAGCCGTCCCTACTCCTACGAGCAGTACTTC.

This clonotype was seen repeatedly, ten times or more. This chain joins TRBV10-3 and TRBJ2-1; the D gene could be TRBD1 or TRBD2 (5 bases each). V lost 6 bases to trimming and J lost 6 bases, with 12 bases between them. The germline V gene encodes CDR1 ENHRY and CDR2 SYGVKD. This CDR3 is built from 13 residues. The chain's CDR3 is CAIRGLGVNEQFF. CDR3 sequence (DNA): TGTGCCATCAGAGGGTTGGGGGTCAATGAGCAGTTCTTC.

This clonotype appeared many times. The chain is built from TRBV5-1 and TRBJ2-1; D is unresolved. Looked up from germline, CDR1 is SGHRS and CDR2 is YFSETQ. This CDR3 has 13 amino acids. V was trimmed by 0 bases and J by 9 bases, leaving 10 bases between them. The CDR3 DNA reads as TGCGCCAGCAGCTTGGAGCCTGTTGGTGAGCAGTTCTTC. Its translation: CASSLEPVGEQFF.

This clonotype was seen only a few times. This chain joins TRBV12-3 or TRBV12-4 and TRBJ2-1; D is unclear. Trimming removed 6 bases at V and 12 bases at J, with 15 bases between. The CDR3 totals 12 residues. DNA of the CDR3: TGTGCCAGCAGGATACGGATGGAGCGGCAGTTCTTC. It yields the protein CASRIRMERQFF.

This clonotype was seen at least ten times. The rearrangement uses TRBV28 and TRBJ2-5, with D possibly being TRBD1 (7 bases). V was shortened by 7 bases and J by 4 bases, with 19 bases between the two germline ends. This CDR3 contains 15 residues. Germline loops: CDR1 MDHEN, CDR2 SYDVKM. CDR3 residues: CASTPGGQLGETQYF. DNA of the CDR3: TGTGCCAGCACCCCAGGGGGGCAGTTAGGAGAGACCCAGTACTTC.

This clonotype was picked up a small number of times. This sequence joins TRBV20-1 and TRBJ1-2; tentatively, D is TRBD1 (6 bases). V shed 5 bases and J shed 8 bases, with 18 bases lying between them. Germline V gene data show CDR1 as DFQATT and CDR2 as SNEGSKA (reference sequence). The CDR3 is 13 amino acids. The CDR3, as DNA: TGCAGTGCTTTTCGGGGGGCGGAGGGAGGCTACACCTTC. It is translated as CSAFRGAEGGYTF.

This clonotype was seen only a few times. The J gene is TRBJ2-1, the V gene TRBV7-8; tentative D call: TRBD2 (6 bases). V lost 1 base and J lost 4, with 17 bases in between. The CDR3 is made up of 17 amino acids. Germline CDR1 SGHVS, CDR2 FQNEAQ. The DNA for the CDR3 is TGTGCCAGCAGCTTAGACGGCACTAGCCTATCTTACAATGAGCAGTTCTTC. Its translation: CASSLDGTSLSYNEQFF. Full variable domain (rest looked up from reference TRBV7-8 and TRBJ2-1): GAGVSQSPRYKVAKRGQDVALRCDPISGHVSLFWYQQALGQGPEFLTYFQNEAQLDKSGLPSDRFFAERPEGSVSTLKIQRTQQEDSAVYLCASSLDGTSLSYNEQFFGPGTRLTVL.

This sequence joins TRBV6-2 or TRBV6-3 and TRBJ2-1; weak D call: TRBD1 (5 bases). The CDR3 contains 12 residues. Trimming removed 6 bases at V and 10 bases at J, with 13 bases between. Germline V gene lookup returns CDR1 MNHEY and CDR2 SVGEGT. The CDR3 protein is CASRDTSREQFF. CDR3 DNA: TGTGCCAGCAGGGACACTTCGCGGGAGCAGTTCTTC.

Ten or more counts support this clonotype. The V call is TRBV5-1, the J call TRBJ1-6, with a tentative D call TRBD1 (5 bases). The CDR3 extends over 18 amino acids. Per germline, CDR1 SGHRS and CDR2 YFSETQ. V shed 4 bases and J shed 7 bases, with 24 bases lying between them. CDR3 nucleotide sequence: TGCGCCAGCAGCAATAAGCCATCTCAGGGACTGGGAAATTCACCCCTCCACTTT. Protein product: CASSNKPSQGLGNSPLHF.